One sample yielded the 31 T cell receptor beta chains listed below, sequenced in a study of shared clonotypes between healthy human individuals. Only in-frame clones appear in the TCRdb table, and some are missing; sequencing was by immunoSEQ multiplex PCR. The sample yields 2 million to 2.5 million clones, about 95% seen once. Material: naive CD4+ T cells sorted from blood. Subset indicated: CD45RA+ positively selected. These receptors came from a man between 18 and 35 years old in good health.

This chain connects TRBV27 to TRBJ1-1, with no clear D. Germline V gives CDR1 MNHEY, CDR2 SMNVEV (reference sequence). The V gene lost 2 bases and the J gene lost 3 bases, with 7 bases spanning the gap. The CDR3 extends over 13 amino acids. The CDR3, as DNA: TGTGCCAGCAGTTTAAAGGGATACACTGAAGCTTTCTTT. It is translated as CASSLKGYTEAFF.

The gene calls are TRBV11-2 and TRBJ2-2; D remains unclear. Germline values: CDR1 SGHAT, CDR2 FQNNGV. V lost 8 bases and J 2 bases, leaving 6 bases between the germline ends. This CDR3 has 12 residues. The DNA for the CDR3 is TGTGCCAGCGTAGGAAACACCGGGGAGCTGTTTTTT. It is translated as CASVGNTGELFF.

CDR3 coding DNA: TGTGCCAGCAGTGAAGCGGGTTGGTACGAGCAGTACTTC. It codes for CASSEAGWYEQYF. The gene calls are TRBV6-1 and TRBJ2-7, with D hard to call. From germline, CDR1 is MNHNS and CDR2 SASEGT. The CDR3 runs 13 residues. Trimming cost V 0 bases and J 4 bases, with 7 bases left between them.

CDR3 protein: CASTTSGGPDTQYF. CDR3 coding DNA: TGTGCCAGCACGACTAGCGGGGGACCAGATACGCAGTATTTT. J is TRBJ2-3 and V is TRBV5-4; 12 bases are shared with TRBD2. CDR1 is SGHNT and CDR2 is YYREEE in the germline V gene (reference sequence). This CDR3 is built from 14 residues. Losses at the gene ends were 6 bases for V and 4 bases for J; bases not matched to a gene: 3.

The genes are TRBV2 and TRBJ2-2, with 7 bases aligning to TRBD2. The length of the CDR3 is 15 residues. V lost 6 bases and J lost 5; bases outside the gene matches: 9. Germline V gives CDR1 SNHLY, CDR2 FYNNEI. The CDR3, as DNA: TGTGCCAGCAGGGCCCCGGGGGGAGGTACCGGGGAGCTGTTTTTT. This translates into CASRAPGGGTGELFF.

As DNA, the CDR3 is TGTGCCAGCAGGCGGATGACTGAAGCTTTCTTT. Its translation is CASRRMTEAFF. The gene calls are TRBV11-2 and TRBJ1-1; unclear D gene. The CDR3 sequence is 11 residues long. Trimming took off 6 bases at V and 5 bases at J, with 7 bases between the two ends. CDR1 is SGHAT and CDR2 is FQNNGV in the germline V gene.

The chain is built from TRBV5-4 and TRBJ2-3; D may be TRBD1 (6 bases). V lost 0 bases and J lost 2, with 7 bases in between. Per the germline V gene, CDR1 is SGHNT and CDR2 is YYREEE (reference sequence). The length of the CDR3 is 14 residues. CDR3 sequence (DNA): TGTGCCAGCAGCTTGGAGGGGGTCACAGATACGCAGTATTTT. Encoded protein: CASSLEGVTDTQYF.

The V gene is TRBV19, the J gene TRBJ1-2; D might be TRBD1 (5 bases). The CDR3 covers 15 residues. Trimming took off 3 bases at V and 0 bases at J, with 11 bases between the two ends. CDR1 LNHDA and CDR2 SQIVND come from the germline V gene (reference sequence). CDR3 nucleotide sequence: TGTGCCAGTAGTATTCTTGCAGGGCCTAACTATGGCTACACCTTC. Translating gives CASSILAGPNYGYTF.

This clone has just one count. The V gene is TRBV11-2, the J gene TRBJ2-5; 8 bases are a match to TRBD1. This CDR3 contains 15 residues. With 0 bases clipped from V and 2 bases from J, the junction kept 2 bases outside the gene matches. Germline V gene data show CDR1 as SGHAT and CDR2 as FQNNGV. CDR3 nucleotide sequence: TGTGCCAGCAGCTTAGATACAGGGGGTCAAGAGACCCAGTACTTC. Its translation is CASSLDTGGQETQYF.

The CDR3 spells CASSEAQLWGGYTF. The DNA of the CDR3 is TGTGCCAGCAGTGAAGCGCAGCTATGGGGGGGCTACACCTTC. This sequence joins TRBV2 and TRBJ1-2; D might be TRBD1 (5 bases). The CDR3 totals 14 residues. Germline CDR1 reads SNHLY; CDR2 reads FYNNEI. The V end was cut by 0 bases, the J end by 8 bases, with 13 bases between.

The chain has TRBV10-3 and TRBJ2-5; D is possibly TRBD1 (5 bases). Trimming took off 6 bases at V and 5 bases at J, with 10 bases between the two ends. The CDR3 spans 12 residues. Germline assignment: CDR1 ENHRY and CDR2 SYGVKD. CDR3 DNA: TGTGCCATCAGCGAGAACAGGGAGACCCAGTACTTC. As protein: CAISENRETQYF.

This clone was observed a handful of times. This chain connects TRBV2 to TRBJ1-2, with D possibly being TRBD1 (5 bases). CDR3 length equals 12 residues. Germline V gene sequence: CDR1 SNHLY, CDR2 FYNNEI. V was trimmed by 8 bases and J by 6 bases, leaving 13 bases between them. The CDR3 loop is CASGGDMDGYTF. CDR3 bases: TGTGCCAGCGGGGGTGACATGGATGGCTACACCTTC.

The chain recombines TRBV5-4 with TRBJ1-3, with a possible D match to TRBD1 (5 bases). V was clipped by 0 bases and J by 4 bases, with 11 bases between them. This CDR3 is 15 amino acids long. Germline loops: CDR1 SGHNT, CDR2 YYREEE (reference sequence). CDR3 nucleotides: TGTGCCAGCAGCTTGGCCAGGGAGGGGGGAAACACCATATATTTT. It codes for CASSLAREGGNTIYF.

The CDR3 loop reads CASSLLGISTDTQYF. The DNA of the CDR3 is TGCGCCAGCAGCTTGTTAGGGATTAGCACAGATACGCAGTATTTT. The V gene is TRBV5-1, the J gene TRBJ2-3, with D unresolved. Looked up from germline, CDR1 is SGHRS and CDR2 is YFSETQ. V was cut by 1 base and J by 0 bases, with 9 bases left in between. The CDR3 is made up of 15 amino acids.

As for this clone: With a much larger clone just one base away, this may be a read error. Other DNA sequences of this sample code for an identical CDR3. The chain is built from TRBV5-1 and TRBJ2-7; no clear D gene. This CDR3 is 12 amino acids long. The germline gives CDR1 SGHRS, CDR2 YFSETQ. The ends were cut back, 0 bases at V and 4 bases at J, with 5 bases in the middle. The CDR3 nucleotides read TGCGCCAGCAGCTTGGATGTGTACGAGCAGTACTTC. Protein product: CASSLDVYEQYF.

The gene calls are TRBV5-1 and TRBJ1-4; D is undetermined. V lost 5 bases and J lost 4, with 12 bases in between. The CDR3 sequence is 14 residues long. Germline V CDR1 and CDR2: SGHRS, YFSETQ. In DNA, the CDR3 is TGCGCCAGCAGAGGACTGACGCATAATGAAAAACTGTTTTTT. Its translation: CASRGLTHNEKLFF.

V and J are TRBV27 and TRBJ2-3; 8 bases line up with TRBD1. Germline CDR1 and CDR2: MNHEY and SMNVEV (reference sequence). Unmatched junction bases numbered 5, after V lost 11 bases and J lost 1 base. The length of the CDR3 is 13 residues. CDR3 DNA: TGTGCCCCGCCAGGGGGCTGCACAGATACGCAGTATTTT. As protein: CAPPGGCTDTQYF.

J is TRBJ1-6 and V is TRBV9; 9 bases line up with TRBD1. CDR3 length: 15 residues. Trimming removed 3 bases from V and 6 bases from J; junction bases left unmatched: 4. Germline CDR1 is SGDLS and CDR2 is YYNGEE. Written as DNA, the CDR3 is TGTGCCAGCAGCGGAACAGGGGGCCGTAATTCACCCCTCCACTTT. This sequence encodes CASSGTGGRNSPLHF.

This chain joins TRBV6-5 and TRBJ1-5; 9 bases match TRBD1. The CDR3 has 13 amino acids. Per germline, CDR1 MNHEY and CDR2 SVGAGI. The V gene end was trimmed by 6 bases and the J gene end by 7 bases; junction bases not matched to a gene: 4. In DNA, the CDR3 is TGTGCCAGCAGGGGACAGGGAGAACAGCCCCAGCATTTT. Residues: CASRGQGEQPQHF.

The chain uses TRBV9 and TRBJ2-7; 9 bases map to TRBD2. The CDR3 runs 16 residues. Germline V gives CDR1 SGDLS, CDR2 YYNGEE. V shed 0 bases and J 3 bases; nucleotides not matched to a gene: 7. The CDR3 loop is CASSVGRRGGNYEQYF. CDR3 coding DNA: TGTGCCAGCAGCGTAGGACGGCGGGGGGGAAACTACGAGCAGTACTTC.

The V call is TRBV7-9, the J call TRBJ2-3, with D perhaps matching TRBD2 (5 bases). This CDR3 spans 17 amino acids. The V gene's germline CDR1 is SEHNR and CDR2 FQNEAQ (reference sequence). Trimming removed 2 bases from V and 0 bases from J, with 15 bases in between. The CDR3 spells CASSLWRPSGSTDTQYF. The CDR3 nucleotides read TGTGCCAGCAGCTTATGGCGGCCGAGCGGTAGCACAGATACGCAGTATTTT.

The chain carries TRBV7-9 and TRBJ2-2; D is possibly TRBD1 (6 bases). The V and J ends lost 5 bases and 2 bases respectively, with 12 bases between them. The germline gives CDR1 SEHNR, CDR2 FQNEAQ (reference sequence). The length of the CDR3 is 15 residues. In DNA, the CDR3 is TGTGCCAGCAGCCCTGCGGACAGAAACACCGGGGAGCTGTTTTTT. Translating gives CASSPADRNTGELFF. Filled out from reference TRBV7-9 and TRBJ2-2, the complete variable domain reads DTGVSQNPRHKITKRGQNVTFRCDPISEHNRLYWYRQTLGQGPEFLTYFQNEAQLEKSRLLSDRFSAERPKGSFSTLEIQRTEQGDSAMYLCASSPADRNTGELFFGEGSRLTVL.

The J gene is TRBJ1-2, the V gene TRBV6-1, with no clear D. The CDR3 runs to 12 residues. The germline CDR1 and CDR2 sequences are MNHNS and SASEGT. V lost 8 bases and J 4 bases, leaving 11 bases between the germline ends. CDR3 protein: CASERDGYGYTF. The CDR3 region has the DNA TGTGCCAGCGAAAGGGATGGCTATGGCTACACCTTC.

This chain uses TRBV6-6 with TRBJ2-7; no clear D gene. The V and J ends lost 7 bases and 3 bases respectively, with 10 bases between them. Germline assignment: CDR1 MNHNY and CDR2 SVGAGI (reference sequence). This CDR3 is 12 amino acids long. The CDR3 protein is CASTEWGYEQYF. DNA for the CDR3: TGTGCCAGCACGGAGTGGGGCTACGAGCAGTACTTC.

The chain employs TRBV12-5 and TRBJ2-7, with D possibly matching TRBD1 (6 bases). The CDR3 consists of 16 residues. Germline CDR1 is LGHNT and CDR2 is FRNRAP. Trimming took 0 bases from V and 3 from J, leaving 15 bases between them. The CDR3 spells CASGLVLGQGSYEQYF. The CDR3 region has the DNA TGTGCTAGTGGTTTGGTACTAGGGCAGGGGAGCTACGAGCAGTACTTC.

Regarding this clone: The same CDR3 is also encoded by other DNA sequences in this sample. CDR3 in DNA: TGTGCCAGCAGTCTACAGGGCTATGGCTACACCTTC. Translated, it gives CASSLQGYGYTF. This rearrangement joins TRBV28 to TRBJ1-2, with a possible D match to TRBD1 (6 bases). V dropped 5 bases and J dropped 4 bases, with 8 bases sitting between them. Germline values: CDR1 MDHEN, CDR2 SYDVKM. The CDR3 covers 12 residues.

About this clone itself: The sample contains more than one DNA sequence encoding this CDR3. V usage is TRBV5-1 and J usage is TRBJ2-3; 8 nucleotides line up with TRBD2. CDR3 length equals 14 residues. Germline-derived CDR1 and CDR2 are SGHRS and YFSETQ. The V segment lost 2 bases and the J segment 2 bases; nucleotides outside the gene matches: 1. CDR3 region: CASSLAGDTDTQYF. The CDR3 nucleotides are TGCGCCAGCAGCTTAGCGGGAGACACAGATACGCAGTATTTT.

The chain employs TRBV15 and TRBJ1-6; D possibly corresponds to TRBD1 (5 bases). V lost 0 bases, J lost 9 bases, and 15 bases lay in between. Germline assignment: CDR1 LNHNV and CDR2 YYDKDF (reference sequence). The CDR3 loop spans 16 amino acids. CDR3 DNA: TGTGCCACCAGCAGAGATCTGGGGGTAGATGGTTCACCCCTCCACTTT. It yields the protein CATSRDLGVDGSPLHF.

This clone was observed a single time. CDR3 coding DNA: TGCGCCAGCAGTGAGTCCTCTCAGGGCAATCAGCCCCAGCATTTT. Its translation: CASSESSQGNQPQHF. The chain carries TRBV10-2 and TRBJ1-5; no firm D call. CDR3 length equals 15 residues. In germline, CDR1 is WSHSY, CDR2 SAAADI. V lost 0 bases to trimming and J lost 2 bases, with 8 bases between them.

As DNA, the CDR3 is TGTGCCAGCAGCCCAGGGGGCGCGGGAAACACCATATATTTT. It translates to CASSPGGAGNTIYF. V is TRBV7-9 and J is TRBJ1-3; 8 bases are shared with TRBD1. The V segment lost 5 bases and the J segment 4 bases; nucleotides outside the gene matches: 4. The CDR3 totals 14 residues. Germline CDR1 and CDR2: SEHNR and FQNEAQ (reference sequence).

J is TRBJ2-7 and V is TRBV6-6; 14 bases align to TRBD2. This CDR3 contains 15 residues. V dropped 2 bases and J dropped 6; count of bases not matched to a gene: 3. The V gene's germline CDR1 is MNHNY and CDR2 SVGAGI (reference sequence). The CDR3 nucleotides are TGTGCCAGCAGTTACGGGGGACTAGCGGGAGCCGAGCAGTACTTC. Amino acids: CASSYGGLAGAEQYF.